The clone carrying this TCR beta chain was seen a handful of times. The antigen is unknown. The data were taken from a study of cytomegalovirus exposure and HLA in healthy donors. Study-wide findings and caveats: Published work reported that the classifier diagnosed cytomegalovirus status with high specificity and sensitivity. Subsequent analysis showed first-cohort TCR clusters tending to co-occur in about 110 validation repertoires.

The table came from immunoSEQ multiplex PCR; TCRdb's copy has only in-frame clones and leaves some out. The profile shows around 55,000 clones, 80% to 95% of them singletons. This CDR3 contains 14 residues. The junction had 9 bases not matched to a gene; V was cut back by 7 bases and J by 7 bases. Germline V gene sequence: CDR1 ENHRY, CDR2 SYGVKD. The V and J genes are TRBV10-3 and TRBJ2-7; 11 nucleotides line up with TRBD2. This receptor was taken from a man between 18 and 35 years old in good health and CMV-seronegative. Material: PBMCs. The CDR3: CAITPASGRREQYF. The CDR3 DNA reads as TGTGCCATCACCCCTGCTAGCGGGAGGCGGGAGCAGTACTTC.